One sample yielded the 21 T cell receptor beta chains listed below, sequenced in a study of blood T cell repertoires in COVID-19. Method: immunoSEQ multiplex PCR; TCRdb's copy keeps in-frame clones and lacks some. Of about 120,000 clones in the sample, 76% are singletons; the top ten hold over 3.5%. Sequencing was done on a sample of peripheral blood. All receptors come from a woman of 80 years or more with acute or convalescent COVID-19.

This rearrangement joins TRBV28 to TRBJ2-2, with D possibly TRBD1 on 6 matching bases. V dropped 3 bases and J dropped 1 base, with 9 bases sitting between them. The V gene's germline CDR1 is MDHEN and CDR2 SYDVKM. This CDR3 has 15 amino acids. The CDR3 nucleotides are TGTGCCAGCAGTTTCGGGACACTGAACACCGGGGAGCTGTTTTTT. Protein sequence: CASSFGTLNTGELFF. The full variable domain, its missing parts supplied by reference TRBV28 and TRBJ2-2, is DVKVTQSSRYLVKRTGEKVFLECVQDMDHENMFWYRQDPGLGLRLIYFSYDVKMKEKGDIPEGYSVSREKKERFSLILESASTNQTSMYLCASSFGTLNTGELFFGEGSRLTVL.

The chain employs TRBV11-1 and TRBJ2-5, with D possibly TRBD1 on 5 matching bases. V was pared by 3 bases and J by 5 bases, with 13 bases between. Germline lookup yields CDR1 SGHAT and CDR2 FQDESV (reference sequence). The CDR3 runs 14 residues. The CDR3 protein is CASSLGSPGETQYF. DNA for the CDR3: TGTGCCAGCAGCTTGGGGTCCCCAGGGGAGACCCAGTACTTC. The full variable domain, in which reference TRBV11-1 and TRBJ2-5 provide the parts outside the CDR3, is EAEVAQSPRYKITEKSQAVAFWCDPISGHATLYWYRQILGQGPELLVQFQDESVVDDSQLPKDRFSAERLKGVDSTLKIQPAELGDSAMYLCASSLGSPGETQYFGPGTRLLVL.

The chain uses TRBV13 and TRBJ2-7; 7 positions match TRBD1. This CDR3 has 12 amino acids. The germline CDR1 and CDR2 sequences are PRHDT and FYEKMQ (reference sequence). The ends lost 7 bases at V and 4 bases at J; junction bases unmatched: 4. The CDR3 sequence: CASNRDSYEQYF. The CDR3 DNA follows: TGTGCCAGCAACCGGGACAGTTACGAGCAGTACTTC.

The V gene is TRBV7-8, the J gene TRBJ2-1; 8 bases are a match to TRBD2. The V segment lost 5 bases and the J segment 2 bases; nucleotides outside the gene matches: 5. From germline, CDR1 is SGHVS and CDR2 FQNEAQ. The CDR3 covers 15 residues. CDR3 in amino acids: CASSISSGPYNEQFF. The CDR3 DNA reads TGTGCCAGCAGCATCTCTAGCGGGCCCTACAATGAGCAGTTCTTC.

The sample holds a few counts of this clone. The CDR3 is CASRAGAHNEQFF. Here the CDR3 DNA reads TGTGCCAGCCGGGCAGGGGCCCACAATGAGCAGTTCTTC. The rearrangement links TRBV6-5 to TRBJ2-1; the D gene is possibly TRBD1 (6 bases). CDR1 and CDR2 (germline): MNHEY, SVGAGI. V was clipped by 8 bases and J by 5 bases, with 13 bases between them. This CDR3 has 13 amino acids.

The J gene is TRBJ2-3, the V gene TRBV5-5; D unresolved. CDR1 SGHKS and CDR2 YYEKEE come from the germline V gene (reference sequence). With 3 bases removed from V and 1 base from J, the gap between germline ends came to 15 bases. This CDR3 is 16 amino acids long. This CDR3 reads CASSYSGEPRTDTQYF. CDR3 in DNA: TGTGCCAGCAGCTACTCCGGTGAGCCGCGCACAGATACGCAGTATTTT. The full variable domain, its missing parts supplied by reference TRBV5-5 and TRBJ2-3, is DAGVTQSPTHLIKTRGQQVTLRCSPISGHKSVSWYQQVLGQGPQFIFQYYEKEERGRGNFPDRFSARQFPNYSSELNVNALLLGDSALYLCASSYSGEPRTDTQYFGPGTRLTVL.

The chain employs TRBV27 and TRBJ2-1; D perhaps matches TRBD1 (6 bases). V shed 3 bases and J shed 7 bases, with 10 bases lying between them. This CDR3 spans 13 amino acids. CDR1 is MNHEY, CDR2 SMNVEV, per germline (reference sequence). The CDR3 DNA reads as TGTGCCAGCAGTTTTGCAGGGGCAAATGAGCAGTTCTTC. Translating it yields CASSFAGANEQFF.

The rearrangement links TRBV5-8 to TRBJ1-5; D is uncertain. This CDR3 comprises 14 residues. Between the trimmed V and J ends, which lost 0 bases and 6 bases, there was a span of 10 bases. CDR1 is SGHTS, CDR2 YDEGEE, per germline. DNA of the CDR3: TGTGCCAGCAGCTTGGGTTTGACGGGTCAGCCCCAGCATTTT. Translation: CASSLGLTGQPQHF.

This sequence joins TRBV27 and TRBJ1-2; the match to TRBD1 covers 7 bases. Germline CDR1 MNHEY, CDR2 SMNVEV (reference sequence). V lost 4 bases, J lost 7 bases, and 9 bases stayed unmatched. CDR3 length equals 14 residues. The CDR3 bases are TGTGCCAGCAGTTCAACAACAGGGGCGGGTGGCTACACCTTC. Amino acids: CASSSTTGAGGYTF.

V and J are TRBV28 and TRBJ2-7; tentative D call: TRBD1 (5 bases). CDR1 and CDR2 from the germline V gene are MDHEN and SYDVKM. The CDR3 covers 12 residues. V was shortened by 7 bases and J by 2 bases, with 9 bases between the two germline ends. The CDR3 protein is CASNQGAYEQYF. The CDR3 nucleotides read TGTGCCAGCAATCAGGGCGCCTACGAGCAGTACTTC.

This clone has only one observation. The chain couples TRBV3-1 (or the pseudogene TRBV3-2) to TRBJ2-7, with a tentative D call TRBD2 (5 bases). Trimming removed 4 bases at V and 4 bases at J, with 5 bases between. Per the germline V gene, CDR1 is LGHDT and CDR2 is YNNKEL (reference sequence). The length of the CDR3 is 11 residues. The CDR3 sequence: CASSRLYEQYF. The CDR3 bases are TGTGCCAGCAGCCGACTATACGAGCAGTACTTC.

This rearrangement joins TRBV28 to TRBJ1-2, with D possibly being TRBD1 (6 bases). Trimming removed 6 bases from V and 5 bases from J, with 28 bases in between. Germline-derived CDR1 and CDR2 are MDHEN and SYDVKM. This CDR3 has 18 residues. DNA for the CDR3: TGTGCCAGCAGCCTGTGGCAGGGGAGAAGTCTGACTGTGTATGGCTACACCTTC. Its translation is CASSLWQGRSLTVYGYTF.

This clone was seen a single time. The V and J genes are TRBV3-1 (or the pseudogene TRBV3-2) and TRBJ2-7; D gene unclear. This CDR3 region has 15 residues. Looked up from germline, CDR1 is LGHDT and CDR2 is YNNKEL (reference sequence). Trimming pared 6 bases from V and 0 bases from J, leaving 15 bases between. This CDR3 is CASRRGLTGSYEQYF. The CDR3 nucleotides are TGTGCCAGCAGACGCGGCCTAACTGGCTCCTACGAGCAGTACTTC.

This rearrangement joins TRBV5-1 to TRBJ1-3; 7 nucleotides match TRBD1. The CDR3 extends over 19 amino acids. Germline V gene data show CDR1 as SGHRS and CDR2 as YFSETQ. The J segment lost 2 bases and the V segment lost 1 base, leaving 15 bases of the junction unmatched. The CDR3 DNA is TGCGCCAGCAGCTTGACCCACAGGGGAGGTATTTCTCCTGGAAACACCATATATTTT. This gives the protein CASSLTHRGGISPGNTIYF.

The V and J genes are TRBV7-6 and TRBJ1-5; 8 nucleotides align to TRBD1. CDR1 is SGHVS and CDR2 is FNYEAQ in the germline V gene. The CDR3 totals 15 residues. V lost 1 base to trimming and J lost 7 bases; unmatched junction nucleotides: 6. The CDR3 bases are TGTGCCAGCAGCTTAGGGCAGGGGGCGGGACAGCCCCAGCATTTT. Its translation is CASSLGQGAGQPQHF. Complete variable domain (other parts from reference TRBV7-6 and TRBJ1-5): GAGVSQSPRYKVTKRGQDVALRCDPISGHVSLYWYRQALGQGPEFLTYFNYEAQQDKSGLPNDRFSAERPEGSISTLTIQRTEQRDSAMYRCASSLGQGAGQPQHFGDGTRLSIL.

V and J are TRBV7-2 and TRBJ2-5, with TRBD1 matching 12 bases. Germline V CDR1 and CDR2: SGHTA, FQGNSA. The CDR3 is 15 amino acids. V lost 5 bases to trimming and J lost 4 bases; unmatched junction nucleotides: 5. The DNA for the CDR3 is TGTGCCAGCAGCGGGGGACAGGGGGCCGGAGAGACCCAGTACTTC. Amino acid sequence: CASSGGQGAGETQYF.

The chain joins TRBV9 to TRBJ2-5; possibly TRBD1 for D (6 bases). The germline V gene encodes CDR1 SGDLS and CDR2 YYNGEE. The V gene lost 4 bases and the J gene lost 6 bases, with 19 bases spanning the gap. The CDR3 extends over 15 amino acids. The CDR3 DNA sequence: TGTGCCAGCAGCCCCCAAATGTGGGGGCTTCAGACCCAGTACTTC. Amino acids: CASSPQMWGLQTQYF.

The sample holds a few counts of this clone. The CDR3 DNA sequence: TGTGCCAGCAGGGACACCAGAATCTGGAACACTGAAGCTTTCTTT. Translation: CASRDTRIWNTEAFF. The chain has TRBV6-5 and TRBJ1-1; a weak D match, TRBD1 (5 bases). Looked up from germline, CDR1 is MNHEY and CDR2 is SVGAGI. Trimming pared 6 bases from V and 1 base from J, leaving 15 bases between. The CDR3 sequence is 15 residues long.

The J gene is TRBJ2-7, the V gene TRBV27; TRBD2 might be the D (5 bases). The CDR3 sequence is 15 residues long. Trimming pared 1 base from V and 2 bases from J, leaving 12 bases between. Germline V gene data show CDR1 as MNHEY and CDR2 as SMNVEV (reference sequence). CDR3 DNA: TGTGCCAGCAGTTTATTGAGCGGAGCCCCCTACGAGCAGTACTTC. Its protein product is CASSLLSGAPYEQYF.

The chain combines TRBV4-1 with TRBJ2-7; 7 bases agree with TRBD1. This CDR3 spans 15 amino acids. Germline V CDR1 and CDR2: MGHRA, YSYEKL. J lost 6 bases, V lost 3 bases, and 11 bases had no gene match. The CDR3 protein is CASSHDRALVGEQYF. The CDR3 nucleotides are TGCGCCAGCAGCCATGACAGGGCCCTTGTGGGCGAGCAGTACTTC.

The V gene is TRBV27, the J gene TRBJ2-2; 7 bases match TRBD2. V trimming: 3 bases; J trimming: 11 bases; junction bases outside the gene matches: 6. The V gene's germline CDR1 is MNHEY and CDR2 SMNVEV (reference sequence). The CDR3 runs 13 residues. CDR3 amino acids: CASSFDRAGELFF. CDR3 bases: TGTGCCAGCAGTTTCGATCGAGCGGGAGAGCTGTTTTTT.